These 20 T cell receptor beta chains originate from one sample sequenced in a study of cytomegalovirus exposure and HLA in healthy donors. Primers included in the PCR were 60 Vbeta and 13 Jbeta primers. The method was immunoSEQ multiplex PCR; TCRdb's version includes in-frame clones alone and lacks a portion of them. Counted here are about 140,000 clones, just under 85% occurring once; the ten biggest clones make up around 4%. The source material was PBMCs. The receptors shown here come from a man in his forties in good health and CMV-seropositive.

This clone was counted between two and nine times. This sequence joins TRBV18 and TRBJ2-7; D is perhaps TRBD2 (6 bases). The length of the CDR3 is 14 residues. CDR1 and CDR2 from the germline V gene are KGHSH and LQKENI. V gave up 6 bases and J gave up 3 bases, with 15 bases separating them. The CDR3 DNA follows: TGTGCCAGCTCCCGGGGGTTCTCGGACTACGAGCAGTACTTC. It is translated as CASSRGFSDYEQYF. Drawing the rest from reference TRBV18 and TRBJ2-7, the complete variable domain is NAGVMQNPRHLVRRRGQEARLRCSPMKGHSHVYWYRQLPEEGLKFMVYLQKENIIDESGMPKERFSAEFPKEGPSILRIQQVVRGDSAAYFCASSRGFSDYEQYFGPGTRLTVT.

The chain combines TRBV5-8 with TRBJ1-2; D may be TRBD1 (6 bases). Germline V gene lookup returns CDR1 SGHTS and CDR2 YDEGEE. CDR3 length: 14 residues. V lost 4 bases and J lost 7, with 17 bases in between. The CDR3 DNA follows: TGTGCCAGCAGCCGAAGACAGGACCTTCGTGGCTACACCTTC. Its protein product is CASSRRQDLRGYTF.

The rearrangement links TRBV12-5 to TRBJ1-1; possibly TRBD1 for D (5 bases). The germline gives CDR1 LGHNT, CDR2 FRNRAP. The V end was cut by 3 bases, the J end by 5 bases, with 19 bases between. The CDR3 spans 16 residues. CDR3 sequence reads: CASGFRLDRRGTEAFF. The DNA of the CDR3 is TGTGCTAGTGGTTTCCGCCTAGACAGAAGAGGAACTGAAGCTTTCTTT.

The rearrangement uses TRBV27 and TRBJ2-1, with 10 nucleotides matching TRBD1. This CDR3 has 14 amino acids. CDR1 MNHEY and CDR2 SMNVEV come from the germline V gene (reference sequence). Germline trimming cut 3 bases from V and 5 bases from J; bases unmatched to any gene: 1. CDR3 bases: TGTGCCAGCAGTTTGGGACAGGGGAACAATGAGCAGTTCTTC. Encoded protein: CASSLGQGNNEQFF.

The chain employs TRBV4-3 and TRBJ1-2; 7 positions match TRBD1. CDR3 length: 14 residues. The ends lost 3 bases at V and 3 bases at J; junction bases unmatched: 4. Looked up from germline, CDR1 is LGHNA and CDR2 is YSLEER. CDR3 sequence (DNA): TGCGCCAGCAGCCACCCAGGGGGAGACTATGGCTACACCTTC. Encoded protein: CASSHPGGDYGYTF.

V is TRBV14 and J is TRBJ1-1; TRBD1 is a possible D gene (6 bases). The CDR3 has 12 residues. Trimming took off 4 bases at V and 6 bases at J, with 9 bases between the two ends. The V gene's germline CDR1 is SGHDN and CDR2 FVKESK. The CDR3 region has the DNA TGTGCCAGCAGCCCGGGGGGGCCTGAAGCTTTCTTT. Residues: CASSPGGPEAFF.

The count of this clone is one. The chain links TRBV7-9 to TRBJ1-5; D might be TRBD1 (5 bases). In germline, CDR1 is SEHNR, CDR2 FQNEAQ (reference sequence). This CDR3 region has 14 residues. Between the trimmed V and J ends, which lost 5 bases and 3 bases, there was a span of 11 bases. DNA of the CDR3: TGTGCCAGCAGCCTAGGACAAAACAATCAGCCCCAGCATTTT. It encodes CASSLGQNNQPQHF.

The chain uses TRBV10-3 and TRBJ1-1; D might be TRBD1 (6 bases). CDR3 size: 15 residues. Trimming left V 6 bases short and J 6 bases short, with 20 bases between. The germline CDR1 and CDR2 sequences are ENHRY and SYGVKD. The DNA for the CDR3 is TGTGCCATCAGCCGATTGGGAGGGGGTGAAGCTGAAGCTTTCTTT. The encoded protein is CAISRLGGGEAEAFF.

V usage is TRBV2 and J usage is TRBJ1-2; D is ambiguous. The CDR3 is 13 amino acids. V gave up 3 bases and J gave up 2 bases, with 7 bases separating them. Germline V CDR1 and CDR2: SNHLY, FYNNEI. The CDR3 region has the DNA TGTGCCAGCAGTGAGCAACAGAACTATGGCTACACCTTC. Its protein is CASSEQQNYGYTF.

The genes are TRBV28 and TRBJ1-1, with 9 bases that match TRBD1. The J segment lost 4 bases and the V segment lost 6 bases, leaving 3 bases of the junction unmatched. The CDR3 loop spans 13 amino acids. Germline V CDR1 and CDR2: MDHEN, SYDVKM. The CDR3 coding sequence is TGTGCCAGCAGACAGGGGGCCCGCACTGAAGCTTTCTTT. It yields the protein CASRQGARTEAFF.

The rearrangement uses TRBV2 and TRBJ1-5; possibly TRBD1 for D (5 bases). CDR1 and CDR2 (germline): SNHLY, FYNNEI. The ends were cut back, 6 bases at V and 16 bases at J, with 16 bases in the middle. The CDR3 is 11 residues long. Here the CDR3 reads CASRAGTFQHF. DNA of the CDR3: TGTGCCAGCAGGGCCGGGACTTTCCAACATTTT. Drawing the rest from reference TRBV2 and TRBJ1-5, the complete variable domain is EPEVTQTPSHQVTQMGQEVILRCVPISNHLYFYWYRQILGQKVEFLVSFYNNEISEKSEIFDDQFSVERPDGSNFTLKIRSTKLEDSAMYFCASRAGTFQHFGDGTRLSIL.

The V gene is TRBV6-4, the J gene TRBJ2-2; possibly TRBD1 for D (5 bases). Trimming took 0 bases from V and 3 from J, leaving 8 bases between them. Germline CDR1 and CDR2: MRHNA and SNTAGT. The CDR3 contains 15 residues. The CDR3 is CASSDSRVHTGELFF. The DNA for the CDR3 is TGTGCCAGCAGTGACTCCAGGGTACACACCGGGGAGCTGTTTTTT.

V and J are TRBV7-9 and TRBJ2-5; D is perhaps TRBD2 (5 bases). From germline, CDR1 is SEHNR and CDR2 FQNEAQ (reference sequence). The CDR3 extends over 15 amino acids. V shed 2 bases and J shed 5 bases, with 15 bases lying between them. CDR3 protein: CASSLLERGGETQYF. For the CDR3, the DNA is TGTGCCAGCAGCTTATTGGAACGGGGTGGGGAGACCCAGTACTTC.

This rearrangement joins TRBV14 to TRBJ1-6; D might be TRBD1 (6 bases). The CDR3 sequence is 13 residues long. Trimming took 2 bases from V and 9 from J, leaving 8 bases between them. CDR1 SGHDN and CDR2 FVKESK come from the germline V gene. The CDR3 spells CASSQTGFSPLHF. The CDR3 region has the DNA TGTGCCAGCAGCCAAACAGGGTTTTCACCCCTCCACTTT.

The rearrangement uses TRBV18 and TRBJ1-5; TRBD1 is a possible D gene (6 bases). V dropped 5 bases and J dropped 4 bases, with 12 bases sitting between them. Per germline, CDR1 KGHSH and CDR2 LQKENI. This CDR3 region has 14 residues. The CDR3 DNA sequence: TGTGCCAGCTCAGGGGGGGGGACAAATCAGCCCCAGCATTTT. It translates to CASSGGGTNQPQHF.

V and J are TRBV10-3 and TRBJ1-5; TRBD1 aligns across 9 bases. The CDR3 covers 14 residues. V shed 10 bases, J shed 0 bases, and the junction held 4 bases outside the gene matches. CDR1 is ENHRY and CDR2 is SYGVKD in the germline V gene. The CDR3 sequence is CASRDRDSNQPQHF. The CDR3 region has the DNA TGTGCCAGCCGGGACAGGGATAGCAATCAGCCCCAGCATTTT.

The CDR3 is CASSYNRQFANSPLHF. The CDR3 DNA reads as TGTGCCAGCAGTTACAATAGACAGTTCGCAAATTCACCCCTCCACTTT. V usage is TRBV6-5 and J usage is TRBJ1-6; D is perhaps TRBD1 (5 bases). The germline V gene encodes CDR1 MNHEY and CDR2 SVGAGI. Trimming shortened V by 2 bases and J by 7 bases, and 15 bases separated the two germline ends. The CDR3 is 16 amino acids.

J is TRBJ1-1 and V is TRBV18, with D unclear. The V end lost 8 bases, the J end lost 5 bases, and 9 bases lay between the germline ends. From germline, CDR1 is KGHSH and CDR2 LQKENI. This CDR3 has 11 amino acids. CDR3 sequence: CASPRRTEAFF. The CDR3 region has the DNA TGTGCCAGCCCTAGGAGAACTGAAGCTTTCTTT.

The rearrangement joins TRBV19 to TRBJ2-1, with a possible D match to TRBD2 (5 bases). CDR3 length: 15 residues. Trimming pared 5 bases from V and 0 bases from J, leaving 11 bases between. Looked up from germline, CDR1 is LNHDA and CDR2 is SQIVND (reference sequence). CDR3 amino acids: CASSSSSSSYNEQFF. The CDR3 DNA sequence: TGTGCCAGTAGTTCTAGCTCCAGCTCCTACAATGAGCAGTTCTTC.

This clone was seen just once. The V gene is TRBV2, the J gene TRBJ2-5; D is unclear. This CDR3 is built from 11 residues. V was shortened by 6 bases and J by 7 bases, with 9 bases between the two germline ends. Germline assignment: CDR1 SNHLY and CDR2 FYNNEI. CDR3 loop: CASRGGRTQYF. CDR3 nucleotides: TGTGCCAGCAGAGGCGGTCGGACCCAGTACTTC.